The entry below describes one T cell receptor (beta chain). The record originates from a study of preoperative IRX-2 immunotherapy in early breast cancer. This table comes from immunoSEQ multiplex PCR, and its TCRdb copy is limited to in-frame clones, with some not included. The data hold approximately 96,000 clones, with 70% to 90% observed a single time. Treatment given: preoperative locoregional IRX-2 cytokine immunotherapy. Preoperative locoregional IRX-2 cytokine immunotherapy was tested in the phase Ib source study. Germline V gives CDR1 MNHGY, CDR2 SAAAGT. The CDR3 spans 15 residues. V was clipped by 5 bases and J by 4 bases, with 14 bases between them.

The V and J genes are TRBV6-8 and TRBJ1-4; a possible D gene is TRBD1 (5 bases). Sequencing used tumor tissue, obtained after IRX-2 immunotherapy. This clonotype was sampled from a human donor with breast cancer. The CDR3, as DNA: TGTGCCAGCAGTGGGACCGGGACGCTTAATGAAAAACTGTTTTTT. Translating it yields CASSGTGTLNEKLFF.